The T cell receptor beta chain under discussion was sequenced for a study of neurological immune-mediated disorders. Findings and caveats of the study: The expanded clones of different subjects shared no CDR3 amino acid sequences (suggesting private repertoires in all groups).

With regard to this clonotype: Its target is not known. Just one base apart from a much larger clone, this may be a read error.

The output of every sequencing run exceeded 190 million TCR-beta sequences, derived from 15-18 subjects. TCRdb re-derived calls from the 5' RACE reads in MiXCR, one entry per CDR3 protein. The sample lists around 130,000 distinct CDR3 sequences; roughly 3.4% were seen once. The CDR3 spans 13 residues. The germline CDR1 and CDR2 sequences are ENHRY and SYGVKD. V was clipped by 7 bases and J by 5 bases, with 13 bases between them. The receptor was derived from a woman in her twenties or thirties with multiple sclerosis. The chain carries TRBV10-3 and TRBJ2-3; possible D gene TRBD1, 7 bases. Sequences were obtained from PBMCs. The CDR3 DNA reads TGTGCCATCAAGCAGGGGGGCATAGATACGCAGTATTTT. Residues: CAIKQGGIDTQYF.